The next 7 T cell receptor beta chains were all read from a single sample in a study of shared clonotypes between healthy human individuals. Terminally differentiated effector memory CD45RA+ cells were excluded by CCR7 positive selection of CD45RO-negative cells. Data came from immunoSEQ multiplex PCR; TCRdb stores just in-frame clones and leaves some out. The data hold 1.5 million to 2.5 million clones, with about 94% observed a single time. The sequencing input was naive CD8+ T cells sorted from blood. The receptors derive from a man between 18 and 29 years old in good health.

The rearrangement uses TRBV2 and TRBJ1-4; unclear D gene. Germline V gene data show CDR1 as SNHLY and CDR2 as FYNNEI. Deletions cut 3 bases from V and 7 bases from J, with 21 bases between. This CDR3 comprises 17 residues. Written as DNA, the CDR3 is TGTGCCAGCAGTGATACGGTGGAGGGCCCGGGGATTGAAAAACTGTTTTTT. It translates to CASSDTVEGPGIEKLFF.

The chain is built from TRBV29-1 and TRBJ2-1, with 7 nucleotides matching TRBD2. Germline V CDR1 and CDR2: SQVTM, ANQGSEA. The CDR3 has 15 residues. V was pared by 7 bases and J by 7 bases, with 16 bases of the junction left unmatched. The CDR3 bases are TGCAGCGCCTCCATCCGGGGGGATGGGGATAATGAGCAGTTCTTC. Translation: CSASIRGDGDNEQFF.

V gene TRBV9 combines with J gene TRBJ2-7, with D possibly matching TRBD1 (6 bases). CDR1 SGDLS and CDR2 YYNGEE come from the germline V gene. This CDR3 is built from 16 residues. The V end lost 2 bases, the J end lost 4 bases, and 19 bases lay between the germline ends. The CDR3 here is CASSVGAGNDVYEQYF. In DNA form, the CDR3 reads TGTGCCAGCAGCGTGGGGGCCGGGAATGATGTTTACGAGCAGTACTTC.

The chain carries TRBV6-5 and TRBJ1-1; D remains ambiguous. Trimming took off 6 bases at V and 4 bases at J, with 12 bases between the two ends. This CDR3 is built from 13 residues. Germline-derived CDR1 and CDR2 are MNHEY and SVGAGI. The CDR3 sequence is CASRGTWPTEAFF. CDR3 DNA: TGTGCCAGCAGGGGCACTTGGCCCACTGAAGCTTTCTTT.

This clone was observed once. The chain recombines TRBV25-1 with TRBJ2-7, with D maybe TRBD1 (6 bases). The germline gives CDR1 MGHDK, CDR2 SYGVNS. V was clipped by 5 bases and J by 0 bases, with 11 bases between them. The CDR3 is 14 residues long. The CDR3 region has the DNA TGTGCCAGCAGTCAACGGGACAACTCCTACGAGCAGTACTTC. It specifies CASSQRDNSYEQYF.

Here the CDR3 reads CASSARDPNTGELFF. The CDR3 coding sequence is TGTGCCAGCAGCGCTAGAGACCCGAACACCGGGGAGCTGTTTTTT. The chain couples TRBV28 to TRBJ2-2; D unclear. Germline V gene data show CDR1 as MDHEN and CDR2 as SYDVKM. The V gene lost 6 bases and the J gene lost 0 bases, with 11 bases spanning the gap. The CDR3 spans 15 residues.

The V gene is TRBV10-1, the J gene TRBJ2-7; possible D gene TRBD1, 6 bases. The CDR3 runs to 11 residues. The germline V gene encodes CDR1 WNHNN and CDR2 SYGVQD (reference sequence). Trimming shortened V by 8 bases and J by 4 bases, and 9 bases separated the two germline ends. CDR3 loop: CASQGGYEQYF. CDR3 DNA: TGCGCCAGCCAAGGGGGATACGAGCAGTACTTC.